This is a list of T cell receptor beta chains from one sample in a study of blood T cell repertoires in COVID-19. Here immunoSEQ multiplex PCR was the method, and the copy in TCRdb shows in-frame clones only, minus some. The sample yields around 250,000 clones, about four fifths seen once. Sequenced input: PBMCs or T cells enriched from blood (not recorded which). The receptors were gathered from a man aged 35 to 55 who had been exposed to COVID-19. CDR3s include the opening cysteine and the closing phenylalanine or tryptophan. The order of the fields is J gene, CDR3 length, D gene, clone size, V gene, CDR3 protein, CDR3 DNA. D genes are given only for firm matches. Size tells how often a clone was seen (once, few, many) or the class of an expanded clone, and some rows leave it out.

J gene: TRBJ1-2; CDR3 length: 14; D gene: NA; clone size: NA; V gene: TRBV9; CDR3 protein: CASSLRQAHYGYTF; CDR3 DNA: TGTGCCAGCAGCCTGAGACAGGCCCACTATGGCTACACCTTC
J gene: TRBJ2-2; CDR3 length: 13; D gene: NA; clone size: many; V gene: TRBV7-6; CDR3 protein: CASSLVSTGELFF; CDR3 DNA: TGTGCCAGCAGCTTAGTTAGCACCGGGGAGCTGTTTTTT
J gene: TRBJ1-2; CDR3 length: 12; D gene: NA; clone size: once; V gene: TRBV27; CDR3 protein: CASRGLAYGYTF; CDR3 DNA: TGTGCCAGCAGGGGGCTTGCCTATGGCTACACCTTC
J gene: TRBJ2-2; CDR3 length: 15; D gene: TRBD2; clone size: NA; V gene: TRBV14; CDR3 protein: CASSQTSGNTGELFF; CDR3 DNA: TGTGCCAGCAGCCAGACTAGCGGAAACACCGGGGAGCTGTTTTTT
J gene: TRBJ1-1; CDR3 length: 15; D gene: NA; clone size: NA; V gene: TRBV6-5; CDR3 protein: CASSSGQSLRTEAFF; CDR3 DNA: TGTGCCAGCAGTTCCGGACAGTCCCTTCGCACTGAAGCTTTCTTT
J gene: TRBJ2-2; CDR3 length: 14; D gene: NA; clone size: NA; V gene: TRBV9; CDR3 protein: CASSVGRQNGELFF; CDR3 DNA: TGTGCCAGCAGCGTAGGCAGGCAGAACGGGGAGCTGTTTTTT
J gene: TRBJ1-2; CDR3 length: 15; D gene: TRBD1; clone size: NA; V gene: TRBV7-9; CDR3 protein: CASSLGTGGPDGYTF; CDR3 DNA: TGTGCCAGCAGTCTAGGGACAGGGGGACCCGATGGCTACACCTTC
J gene: TRBJ2-1; CDR3 length: 14; D gene: NA; clone size: few; V gene: TRBV9; CDR3 protein: CASSVVPLNSEQFF; CDR3 DNA: TGTGCCAGCAGCGTAGTCCCACTAAATTCTGAGCAGTTCTTC
J gene: TRBJ2-1; CDR3 length: 16; D gene: TRBD2; clone size: NA; V gene: TRBV2; CDR3 protein: CASSPGLAGVVDEQFF; CDR3 DNA: TGTGCCAGCAGCCCTGGACTAGCGGGAGTCGTCGATGAGCAGTTCTTC
J gene: TRBJ1-5; CDR3 length: 14; D gene: NA; clone size: NA; V gene: TRBV15; CDR3 protein: CATSRDNSRQPQHF; CDR3 DNA: TGTGCCACCAGCAGAGATAATTCTAGGCAGCCCCAGCATTTT
J gene: TRBJ1-1; CDR3 length: 19; D gene: NA; clone size: NA; V gene: TRBV5-6; CDR3 protein: CASSLTKLRRGGLNTEAFF; CDR3 DNA: TGTGCCAGCAGCTTGACCAAACTGCGCAGGGGAGGGCTGAACACTGAAGCTTTCTTT
J gene: TRBJ2-7; CDR3 length: 15; D gene: NA; clone size: NA; V gene: TRBV10-1; CDR3 protein: CASSEEGGGVREQYF; CDR3 DNA: TGCGCCAGCAGTGAGGAGGGAGGTGGAGTTCGCGAGCAGTACTTC
J gene: TRBJ2-1; CDR3 length: 16; D gene: TRBD1; clone size: NA; V gene: TRBV5-1; CDR3 protein: CASKGTGSINSNEQFF; CDR3 DNA: TGCGCCAGCAAGGGGACAGGGAGTATCAATAGCAATGAGCAGTTCTTC
J gene: TRBJ1-2; CDR3 length: 14; D gene: NA; clone size: NA; V gene: TRBV2; CDR3 protein: CASRFDGGWRGYTF; CDR3 DNA: TGTGCCAGCAGATTCGACGGGGGTTGGAGGGGCTACACCTTC
J gene: TRBJ2-1; CDR3 length: 14; D gene: TRBD1; clone size: NA; V gene: TRBV5-1; CDR3 protein: CASSTDRAVYEQFF; CDR3 DNA: TGCGCCAGCAGCACCGACAGGGCGGTCTATGAGCAGTTCTTC
J gene: TRBJ2-1; CDR3 length: 19; D gene: TRBD2; clone size: NA; V gene: TRBV11-3; CDR3 protein: CASSHTRGTSGRAGDEQFF; CDR3 DNA: TGTGCCAGCAGCCACACGCGGGGGACTAGCGGGAGGGCCGGGGATGAGCAGTTCTTC
J gene: TRBJ2-2; CDR3 length: 19; D gene: TRBD2; clone size: NA; V gene: TRBV30; CDR3 protein: CAMDVTSGVDTRGTGELFF; CDR3 DNA: TGTGCCATGGACGTGACTAGCGGTGTCGACACACGGGGGACCGGGGAGCTGTTTTTT
J gene: TRBJ2-5; CDR3 length: 16; D gene: NA; clone size: NA; V gene: TRBV7-8; CDR3 protein: CASSSRGDGHQETQYF; CDR3 DNA: TGTGCCAGCAGCTCCAGGGGGGACGGCCACCAAGAGACCCAGTACTTC
J gene: TRBJ2-7; CDR3 length: 14; D gene: TRBD1; clone size: NA; V gene: TRBV7-2; CDR3 protein: CASRPGTDSYEQYF; CDR3 DNA: TGTGCCAGCAGGCCCGGGACAGATTCCTACGAGCAGTACTTC
J gene: TRBJ2-1; CDR3 length: 15; D gene: TRBD1; clone size: NA; V gene: TRBV10-2; CDR3 protein: CASSVVGTGGYEQFF; CDR3 DNA: TGCGCCAGCAGTGTCGTTGGGACAGGGGGATATGAGCAGTTCTTC
J gene: TRBJ2-7; CDR3 length: 16; D gene: TRBD2; clone size: NA; V gene: TRBV9; CDR3 protein: CASSPTAGALSYEQYF; CDR3 DNA: TGTGCCAGCAGCCCGACAGCGGGAGCCCTCTCCTACGAGCAGTACTTC
J gene: TRBJ1-1; CDR3 length: 13; D gene: NA; clone size: few; V gene: TRBV14; CDR3 protein: CASSPWGDTEAFF; CDR3 DNA: TGTGCCAGCAGCCCTTGGGGGGACACTGAAGCTTTCTTT
J gene: TRBJ2-3; CDR3 length: 13; D gene: NA; clone size: NA; V gene: TRBV19; CDR3 protein: CASNVAGIDTQYF; CDR3 DNA: TGTGCCAGTAACGTCGCAGGGATAGATACGCAGTATTTT
J gene: TRBJ1-6; CDR3 length: 17; D gene: TRBD1; clone size: NA; V gene: TRBV30; CDR3 protein: CAWSPIQGSYGDSPLHF; CDR3 DNA: TGTGCCTGGAGTCCGATACAGGGGAGTTATGGGGATTCACCCCTCCACTTT
J gene: TRBJ2-7; CDR3 length: 14; D gene: NA; clone size: NA; V gene: TRBV7-8; CDR3 protein: CASSLAGGSYEQYF; CDR3 DNA: TGTGCCAGCAGCTTAGCAGGGGGATCATACGAGCAGTACTTC
J gene: TRBJ2-5; CDR3 length: 15; D gene: NA; clone size: NA; V gene: TRBV5-6; CDR3 protein: CASTLGGAGLETQYF; CDR3 DNA: TGTGCCAGCACTTTGGGGGGAGCAGGTTTAGAGACCCAGTACTTC
J gene: TRBJ2-2; CDR3 length: 15; D gene: NA; clone size: NA; V gene: TRBV7-2; CDR3 protein: CASSRRLGNTGELFF; CDR3 DNA: TGTGCCAGCAGCCGGAGACTAGGCAACACCGGGGAGCTGTTTTTT
J gene: TRBJ1-2; CDR3 length: 14; D gene: NA; clone size: NA; V gene: TRBV5-1; CDR3 protein: CASSPREQNYGYTF; CDR3 DNA: TGCGCCAGCAGCCCCCGGGAACAGAACTATGGCTACACCTTC
J gene: TRBJ2-1; CDR3 length: 13; D gene: NA; clone size: NA; V gene: TRBV9; CDR3 protein: CASSVNSNNEQFF; CDR3 DNA: TGTGCCAGCAGCGTCAACAGCAACAATGAGCAGTTCTTC
J gene: TRBJ1-1; CDR3 length: 14; D gene: TRBD1; clone size: NA; V gene: TRBV12-5; CDR3 protein: CASGYRGLNTEAFF; CDR3 DNA: TGTGCTAGTGGTTACAGGGGCTTGAACACTGAAGCTTTCTTT
J gene: TRBJ2-7; CDR3 length: 15; D gene: NA; clone size: NA; V gene: TRBV9; CDR3 protein: CASSVAPGEGVEQYF; CDR3 DNA: TGTGCCAGCAGCGTAGCGCCGGGTGAAGGGGTCGAGCAGTACTTC
J gene: TRBJ2-6; CDR3 length: 17; D gene: TRBD1; clone size: NA; V gene: TRBV12-5; CDR3 protein: CASGPGQLSFGANVLTF; CDR3 DNA: TGTGCTAGTGGGCCGGGACAGCTCTCTTTTGGGGCCAACGTCCTGACTTTC
J gene: TRBJ2-3; CDR3 length: 16; D gene: NA; clone size: NA; V gene: TRBV11-3; CDR3 protein: CASSPPSGPDSDTQYF; CDR3 DNA: TGTGCCAGCAGCCCTCCCTCAGGGCCCGACTCAGATACGCAGTATTTT
J gene: TRBJ1-5; CDR3 length: 14; D gene: NA; clone size: NA; V gene: TRBV2; CDR3 protein: CASSGQVGRDPQHF; CDR3 DNA: TGTGCCAGCAGTGGACAGGTGGGGAGGGATCCCCAGCATTTT
J gene: TRBJ2-5; CDR3 length: 16; D gene: NA; clone size: NA; V gene: TRBV4-1; CDR3 protein: CASSQDRTEPQETQYF; CDR3 DNA: TGCGCCAGCAGCCAAGATCGGACAGAACCACAAGAGACCCAGTACTTC
J gene: TRBJ1-6; CDR3 length: 16; D gene: TRBD1; clone size: NA; V gene: TRBV2; CDR3 protein: CASSVRDSRDNSPLHF; CDR3 DNA: TGTGCCAGCAGTGTTCGGGACAGTAGAGATAATTCACCCCTCCACTTT
J gene: TRBJ2-1; CDR3 length: 15; D gene: TRBD2; clone size: NA; V gene: TRBV4-1; CDR3 protein: CASSRTSGEYNEQFF; CDR3 DNA: TGCGCCAGCAGTAGGACTAGCGGGGAGTACAATGAGCAGTTCTTC
J gene: TRBJ2-7; CDR3 length: 16; D gene: TRBD2; clone size: NA; V gene: TRBV4-2; CDR3 protein: CASSQESSGEVYEQYF; CDR3 DNA: TGTGCCAGCAGCCAAGAATCTAGCGGCGAGGTCTACGAGCAGTACTTC
J gene: TRBJ2-6; CDR3 length: 16; D gene: TRBD2; clone size: NA; V gene: TRBV28; CDR3 protein: CASSLSGSSGANVLTF; CDR3 DNA: TGTGCCAGCAGTTTAAGCGGGAGCTCTGGGGCCAACGTCCTGACTTTC
J gene: TRBJ1-1; CDR3 length: 12; D gene: NA; clone size: NA; V gene: TRBV19; CDR3 protein: CASSRGTPEAFF; CDR3 DNA: TGTGCCAGCTCCCGAGGGACACCCGAAGCTTTCTTT